This T cell receptor (beta chain) emerged from a study of blood T cell repertoires in COVID-19. Study in general: Sites across the United States, Italy and Spain contributed samples from acute and convalescent COVID-19. The analysed material was cDNA or gDNA that came from T cells, B-cell-depleted T cells, or PBMCs.

In this sample, this clone turned up once. Original data processing: Quantification of nucleated cells was approximated via reference gene primer amplification. The data were produced by immunoSEQ multiplex PCR, yet TCRdb's version contains in-frame clones alone and is incomplete. The D gene and trimming were derived from the DNA, and the V and J assignments and clone size from that table. This table holds some 10,000 clones, around 87% found once. Sequenced: peripheral blood. The source is a human donor in a cohort sampled during active COVID-19.

The CDR3 sequence: CASSATSGGGSQYF. The CDR3 region has the DNA TGTGCCAGCAGCGCAACTAGCGGGGGCGGGTCGCAGTATTTT. V gene TRBV9 combines with J gene TRBJ2-3; TRBD2 agrees at 11 bases. V was pared by 3 bases and J by 10 bases, with 7 bases of the junction left unmatched. This CDR3 has 14 amino acids. From germline, CDR1 is SGDLS and CDR2 YYNGEE.